This T cell receptor beta chain was profiled in a study of cytomegalovirus exposure and HLA in healthy donors. It was with 60 Vbeta and 13 Jbeta primers that the PCR ran. Only in-frame clones appear in the TCRdb table, and some are missing; sequencing was by immunoSEQ multiplex PCR. The sample holds over 150,000 clones; around nine tenths are singletons and the top ten take over 0.8%. The specimen was PBMCs. This clonotype was obtained from a woman aged 25-40 years in good health and CMV-seronegative.

In DNA, the CDR3 is TGTGCCAGTAGTATTCGCGGGACAGGGGGCCTAAAACTGTTTTTT. It is translated as CASSIRGTGGLKLFF. The chain carries TRBV19 and TRBJ1-4; 12 nucleotides align to TRBD1. The CDR3 spans 15 residues. Germline V gives CDR1 LNHDA, CDR2 SQIVND (reference sequence). J lost 10 bases, V lost 3 bases, and 6 bases had no gene match. Full variable domain (remainder filled in from reference TRBV19 and TRBJ1-4): DGGITQSPKYLFRKEGQNVTLSCEQNLNHDAMYWYRQDPGQGLRLIYYSQIVNDFQKGDIAEGYSVSREKKESFPLTVTSAQKNPTAFYLCASSIRGTGGLKLFFGSGTQLSVL.